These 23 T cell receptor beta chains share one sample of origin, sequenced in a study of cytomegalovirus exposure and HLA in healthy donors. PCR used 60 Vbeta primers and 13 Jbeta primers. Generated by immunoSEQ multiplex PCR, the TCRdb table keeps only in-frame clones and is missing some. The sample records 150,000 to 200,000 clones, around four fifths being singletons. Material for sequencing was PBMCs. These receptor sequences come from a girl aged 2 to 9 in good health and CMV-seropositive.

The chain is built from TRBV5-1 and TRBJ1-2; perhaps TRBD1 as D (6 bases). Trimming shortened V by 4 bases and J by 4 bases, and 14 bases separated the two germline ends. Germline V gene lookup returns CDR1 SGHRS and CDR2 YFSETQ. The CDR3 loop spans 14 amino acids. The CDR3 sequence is CASSIGGGSYGYTF. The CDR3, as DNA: TGCGCCAGCAGCATAGGGGGTGGGAGCTATGGCTACACCTTC.

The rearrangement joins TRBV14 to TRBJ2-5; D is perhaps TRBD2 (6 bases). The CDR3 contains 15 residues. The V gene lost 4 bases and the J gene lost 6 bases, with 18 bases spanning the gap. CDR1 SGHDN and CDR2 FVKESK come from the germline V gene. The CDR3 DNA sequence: TGTGCCAGCAGCCCTCGGACTATTACGTGGAAGACCCAGTACTTC. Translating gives CASSPRTITWKTQYF.

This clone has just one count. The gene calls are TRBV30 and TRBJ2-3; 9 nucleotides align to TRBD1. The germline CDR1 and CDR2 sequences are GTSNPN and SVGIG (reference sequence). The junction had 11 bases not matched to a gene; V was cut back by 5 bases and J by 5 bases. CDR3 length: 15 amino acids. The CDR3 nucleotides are TGTGCCTGGTTCCATCGGGACAGGGTGGGAGATACGCAGTATTTT. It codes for CAWFHRDRVGDTQYF.

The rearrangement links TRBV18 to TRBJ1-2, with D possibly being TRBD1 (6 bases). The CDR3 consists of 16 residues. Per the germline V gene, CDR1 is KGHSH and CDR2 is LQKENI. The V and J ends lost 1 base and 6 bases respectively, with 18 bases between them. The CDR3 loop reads CASSPRVLQGAHGYTF. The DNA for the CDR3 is TGTGCCAGCTCACCACGGGTATTACAGGGAGCTCATGGCTACACCTTC.

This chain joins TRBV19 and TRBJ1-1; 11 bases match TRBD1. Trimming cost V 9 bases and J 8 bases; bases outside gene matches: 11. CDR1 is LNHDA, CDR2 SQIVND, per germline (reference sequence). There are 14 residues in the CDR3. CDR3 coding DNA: TGTGCCAGCAGCAGGACAGGGGGCGCGCCCGAAGCTTTCTTT. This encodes CASSRTGGAPEAFF. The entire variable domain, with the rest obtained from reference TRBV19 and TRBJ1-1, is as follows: DGGITQSPKYLFRKEGQNVTLSCEQNLNHDAMYWYRQDPGQGLRLIYYSQIVNDFQKGDIAEGYSVSREKKESFPLTVTSAQKNPTAFYLCASSRTGGAPEAFFGQGTRLTVV.

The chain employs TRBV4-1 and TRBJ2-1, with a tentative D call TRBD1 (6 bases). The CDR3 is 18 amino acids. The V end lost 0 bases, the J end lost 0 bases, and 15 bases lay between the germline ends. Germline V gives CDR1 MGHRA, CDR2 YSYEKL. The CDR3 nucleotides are TGCGCCAGCAGCCAAGAAAGTGTAGGGGGAAGCTCCTACAATGAGCAGTTCTTC. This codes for CASSQESVGGSSYNEQFF.

This CDR3 reads CAWRERLGLRQETQYF. CDR3 in DNA: TGTGCCTGGAGGGAGAGATTGGGACTTCGGCAAGAGACCCAGTACTTC. The chain links TRBV30 to TRBJ2-5; TRBD2 is a possible D gene (6 bases). Trimming pared 3 bases from V and 2 bases from J, leaving 19 bases between. In germline, CDR1 is GTSNPN, CDR2 SVGIG (reference sequence). CDR3 length: 16 amino acids. The full variable domain, in which reference TRBV30 and TRBJ2-5 provide the parts outside the CDR3, is SQTIHQWPATLVQPVGSPLSLECTVEGTSNPNLYWYRQAAGRGLQLLFYSVGIGQISSEVPQNLSASRPQDRQFILSSKKLLLSDSGFYLCAWRERLGLRQETQYFGPGTRLLVL.

The CDR3 region is CASSRTQGAGYNEQFF. CDR3 sequence (DNA): TGCGCCAGCAGTAGGACTCAGGGGGCGGGGTACAATGAGCAGTTCTTC. The chain uses TRBV5-1 and TRBJ2-1; TRBD1 agrees at 8 bases. Trimming at V came to 5 bases and at J to 4 bases, leaving 11 bases not matched to a gene. The CDR3 is 16 residues long. Germline CDR1 is SGHRS and CDR2 is YFSETQ.

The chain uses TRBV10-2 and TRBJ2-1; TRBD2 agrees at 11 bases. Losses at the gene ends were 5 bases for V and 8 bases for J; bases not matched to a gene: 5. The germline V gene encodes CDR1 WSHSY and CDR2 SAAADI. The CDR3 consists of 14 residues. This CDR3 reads CASSLAGGYDEQFF. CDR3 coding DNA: TGCGCCAGCAGTTTAGCGGGAGGGTACGATGAGCAGTTCTTC.

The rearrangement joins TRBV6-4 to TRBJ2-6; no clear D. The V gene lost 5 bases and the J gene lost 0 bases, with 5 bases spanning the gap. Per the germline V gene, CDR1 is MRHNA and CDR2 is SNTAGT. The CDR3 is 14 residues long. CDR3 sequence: CASSNGSGANVLTF. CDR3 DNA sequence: TGTGCCAGCAGTAACGGCTCTGGGGCCAACGTCCTGACTTTC.

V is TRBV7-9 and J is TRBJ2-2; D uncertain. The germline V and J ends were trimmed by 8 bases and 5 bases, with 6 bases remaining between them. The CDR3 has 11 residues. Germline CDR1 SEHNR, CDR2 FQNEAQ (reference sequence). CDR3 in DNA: TGTGCCAGCGAGGTGACCGGGGAGCTGTTTTTT. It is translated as CASEVTGELFF.

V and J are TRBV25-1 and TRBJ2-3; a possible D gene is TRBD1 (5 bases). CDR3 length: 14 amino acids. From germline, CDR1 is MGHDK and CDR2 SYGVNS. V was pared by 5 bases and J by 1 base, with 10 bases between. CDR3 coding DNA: TGTGCCAGCAGTTTAGGGGCAGGCACAGATACGCAGTATTTT. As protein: CASSLGAGTDTQYF. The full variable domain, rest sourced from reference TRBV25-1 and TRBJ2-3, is EADIYQTPRYLVIGTGKKITLECSQTMGHDKMYWYQQDPGMELHLIHYSYGVNSTEKGDLSSESTVSRIRTEHFPLTLESARPSHTSQYLCASSLGAGTDTQYFGPGTRLTVL.

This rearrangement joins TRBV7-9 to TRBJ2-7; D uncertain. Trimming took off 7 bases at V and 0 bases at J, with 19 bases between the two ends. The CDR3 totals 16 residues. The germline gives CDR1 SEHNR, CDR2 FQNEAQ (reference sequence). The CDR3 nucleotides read TGTGCCAGCAAACGGGTGGCAGATCTAAGCTCCTACGAGCAGTACTTC. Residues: CASKRVADLSSYEQYF.

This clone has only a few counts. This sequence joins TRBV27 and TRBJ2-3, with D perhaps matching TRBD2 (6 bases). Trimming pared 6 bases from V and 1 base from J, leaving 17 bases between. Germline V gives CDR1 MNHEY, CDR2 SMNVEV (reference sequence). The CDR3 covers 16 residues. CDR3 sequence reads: CASSPPRWGGTDTQYF. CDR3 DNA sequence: TGTGCCAGCAGCCCTCCCAGGTGGGGGGGCACAGATACGCAGTATTTT.

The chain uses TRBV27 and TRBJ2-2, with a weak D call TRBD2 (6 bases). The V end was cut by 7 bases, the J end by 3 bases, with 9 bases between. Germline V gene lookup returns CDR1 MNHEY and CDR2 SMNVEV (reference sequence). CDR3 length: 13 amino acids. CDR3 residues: CASTGRYTGELFF. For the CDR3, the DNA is TGTGCCAGCACCGGGAGATACACCGGGGAGCTGTTTTTT.

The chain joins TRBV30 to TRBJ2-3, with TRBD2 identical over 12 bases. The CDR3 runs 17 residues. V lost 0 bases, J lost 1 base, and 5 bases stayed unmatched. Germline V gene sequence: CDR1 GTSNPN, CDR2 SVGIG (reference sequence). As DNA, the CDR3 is TGTGCCTGGAGTGTATGGGCTAGCGGGAGGGGCACAGATACGCAGTATTTT. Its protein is CAWSVWASGRGTDTQYF. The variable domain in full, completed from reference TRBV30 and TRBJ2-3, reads SQTIHQWPATLVQPVGSPLSLECTVEGTSNPNLYWYRQAAGRGLQLLFYSVGIGQISSEVPQNLSASRPQDRQFILSSKKLLLSDSGFYLCAWSVWASGRGTDTQYFGPGTRLTVL.

The CDR3 loop reads CASSAAYGGSEQFF. Here the CDR3 DNA reads TGTGCCAGCAGCGCCGCGTACGGAGGGAGTGAGCAGTTCTTC. The chain couples TRBV5-4 to TRBJ2-1; TRBD2 might be the D (6 bases). From germline, CDR1 is SGHNT and CDR2 YYREEE (reference sequence). Between the trimmed V and J ends, which lost 4 bases and 9 bases, there was a span of 17 bases. The CDR3 spans 14 residues.

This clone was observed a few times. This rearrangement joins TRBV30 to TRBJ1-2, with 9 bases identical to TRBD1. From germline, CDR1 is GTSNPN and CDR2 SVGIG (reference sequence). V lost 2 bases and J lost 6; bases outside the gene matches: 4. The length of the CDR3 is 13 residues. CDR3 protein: CAWSRDRGDGYTF. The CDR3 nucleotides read TGTGCCTGGAGTAGAGACAGGGGGGATGGCTACACCTTC. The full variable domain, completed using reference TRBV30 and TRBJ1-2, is SQTIHQWPATLVQPVGSPLSLECTVEGTSNPNLYWYRQAAGRGLQLLFYSVGIGQISSEVPQNLSASRPQDRQFILSSKKLLLSDSGFYLCAWSRDRGDGYTFGSGTRLTVV.

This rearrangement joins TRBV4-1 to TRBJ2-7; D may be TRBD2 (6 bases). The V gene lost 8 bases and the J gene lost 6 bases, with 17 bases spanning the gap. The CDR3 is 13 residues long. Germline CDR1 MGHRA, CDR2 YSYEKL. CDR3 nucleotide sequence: TGCGCCAGCCGCGATAATGGAGGGATCGAGCAGTACTTC. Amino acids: CASRDNGGIEQYF.

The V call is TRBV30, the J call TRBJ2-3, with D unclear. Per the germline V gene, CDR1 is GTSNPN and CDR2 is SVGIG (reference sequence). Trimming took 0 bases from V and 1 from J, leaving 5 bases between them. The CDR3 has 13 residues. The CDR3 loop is CAWSVPGTDTQYF. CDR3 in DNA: TGTGCCTGGAGTGTCCCAGGCACAGATACGCAGTATTTT. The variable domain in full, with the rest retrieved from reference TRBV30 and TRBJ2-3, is SQTIHQWPATLVQPVGSPLSLECTVEGTSNPNLYWYRQAAGRGLQLLFYSVGIGQISSEVPQNLSASRPQDRQFILSSKKLLLSDSGFYLCAWSVPGTDTQYFGPGTRLTVL.

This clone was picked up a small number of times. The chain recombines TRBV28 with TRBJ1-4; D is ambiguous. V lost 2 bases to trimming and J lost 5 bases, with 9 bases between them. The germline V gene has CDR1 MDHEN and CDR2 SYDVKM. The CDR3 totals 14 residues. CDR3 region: CASSLSLENEKLFF. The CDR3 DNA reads TGTGCCAGCAGTTTAAGCCTGGAGAATGAAAAACTGTTTTTT.

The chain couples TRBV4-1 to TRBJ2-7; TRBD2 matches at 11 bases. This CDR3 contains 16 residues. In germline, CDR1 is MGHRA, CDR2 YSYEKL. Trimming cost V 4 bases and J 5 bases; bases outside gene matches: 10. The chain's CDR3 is CASSRLAGGPRHEQYF. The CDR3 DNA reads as TGCGCCAGCAGCCGATTAGCGGGAGGGCCCCGGCACGAGCAGTACTTC.

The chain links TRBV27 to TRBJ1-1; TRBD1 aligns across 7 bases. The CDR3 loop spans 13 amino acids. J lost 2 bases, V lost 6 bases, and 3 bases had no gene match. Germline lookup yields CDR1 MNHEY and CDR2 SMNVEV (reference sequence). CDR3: CASRWTGNTEAFF. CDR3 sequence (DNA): TGTGCCAGCAGGTGGACAGGCAACACTGAAGCTTTCTTT.